Listed below are T cell receptor beta chains from one sample, sequenced in a study of cytomegalovirus exposure and HLA in healthy donors. Clones were read by immunoSEQ multiplex PCR, and TCRdb kept only the in-frame ones, dropping some. Among roughly 130,000 clones listed, approximately 68% were seen once. The sample was PBMCs. All receptors come from a man aged 30 to 45 in good health and CMV-seropositive. Each CDR3 is given without its conserved first and last residue. Fields, in order: V gene, CDR3 protein.

TRBV10-3,APLDRGRLLNSNYGYT
TRBV6-6,ASTLTGEYNTEAF
TRBV27,ASSLYASGRGEQY
TRBV9,ASSVALTDTQY
TRBV15,ATSRGDTGGENYEQY
TRBV6-6,ASSYSRTGRDTEAF
TRBV5-1,ASSPTGTSGETQY
TRBV19,ASIMTPGQLNEQF
TRBV20-1,SARDRAGYT
TRBV11-2,ASSRYGLAASYNEQF
TRBV4-1,ASSQGGSGRSTDTQY
TRBV7-2,ASSFSPRGRDTGELF
TRBV6-9,ASSYNGAGGSVAKNIQY
TRBV5-6,ASSGLGWNEQF
TRBV15,ATSRDPAKNIQY
TRBV9,ASSVEGHPSSEQY
TRBV18,ASSPGQGLGNTIY
TRBV5-5,ASSPGQSLIHEAQH
TRBV27,ASSRNAPGWGLSYSGNTIY
TRBV5-8,ASSSLNRLKAF
TRBV6-1,ASSGWASGRADTQY
TRBV15,ATSRDGGESPGGTGELF
TRBV5-6,ASSGWRVGYT
TRBV5-1,ASRSTASGYNEQF
TRBV14,ASSHRGILPSGTQY
TRBV2,ASSQQSSGNTIY
TRBV11-2,ASSPNTGPGGAQY
TRBV20-1,TTGRYGYT
TRBV5-4,ASSRIDRVDEQY
TRBV29-1,SVDSGTSGSLDTQY
TRBV23-1,ASSPPSGTSGAPNTGELF
TRBV4-3,ASSRMTTSGPDTQY
TRBV7-8,ASSSQYGEGNQPQH
TRBV27,ASSLLLATGESYNEQF
TRBV7-2,ASSLYRASGRETQY
TRBV25-1,ASSVTSWYYNEQF
TRBV5-6,ASSLGTSGRIPYEQY
TRBV4-2,ASSLTSGMSYNEQF
TRBV28,ASSLISGGSWGYT
TRBV5-1,ASSFSGDHTGELF
TRBV11-2,ASSLFPSGTTGELF
TRBV2,ASSRTGDQAF
TRBV7-9,ASSLWLAGVSTDTQY
TRBV4-1,ASSQDLTSGTGELF
TRBV6-6,ASRPTGHPQETQY
TRBV9,ASSVAGVAGVGSYNEQF
TRBV11-2,ASSLAPLAGGYNEQF
TRBV14,ASSQIGGDEQY
TRBV19,ASSLGLASYNEQF
TRBV28,ASSLGHGLGDVETQY
TRBV10-2,ASRTGIVDTQY
TRBV6-1,ASSDPIAQSSNQPQH
TRBV25-1,ASSDGGAFYEQY
TRBV15,ATERGGDYEQY
TRBV21-1,ASSLQPGQGGAGANVLT
TRBV27,ASSWGGDPSYEQY
TRBV5-6,ASSWGQGIYGYT
TRBV19,ASSIPGQGMNEQF
TRBV5-4,ASSSRTSGSYEQY
TRBV7-9,SSSFLRGRGTDTQY